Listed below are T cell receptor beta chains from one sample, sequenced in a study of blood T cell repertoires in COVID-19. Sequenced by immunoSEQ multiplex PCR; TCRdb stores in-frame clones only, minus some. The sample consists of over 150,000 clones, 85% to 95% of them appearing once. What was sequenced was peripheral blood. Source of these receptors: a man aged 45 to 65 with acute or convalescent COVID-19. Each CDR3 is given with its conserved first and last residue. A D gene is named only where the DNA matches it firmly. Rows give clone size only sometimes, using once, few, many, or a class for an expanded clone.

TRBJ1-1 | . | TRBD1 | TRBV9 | CASSVAEGGNLYGGAFF | TGTGCCAGCAGCGTAGCTGAAGGGGGCAATCTGTACGGGGGAGCTTTCTTT
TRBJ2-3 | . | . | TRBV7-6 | CASSFSLAGDTQYF | TGTGCCAGCAGCTTCAGCTTAGCAGGGGATACGCAGTATTTT
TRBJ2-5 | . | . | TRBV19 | CASSTPWEQETQYF | TGTGCCAGTAGTACCCCGTGGGAGCAAGAGACCCAGTACTTC
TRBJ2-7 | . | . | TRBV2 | CASSVGGFFYEQYF | TGTGCCAGCAGTGTCGGGGGTTTTTTCTACGAGCAGTACTTC
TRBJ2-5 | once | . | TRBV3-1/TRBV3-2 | CASSRGGGKETQYF | TGTGCCAGCAGCCGAGGGGGGGGTAAAGAGACCCAGTACTTC
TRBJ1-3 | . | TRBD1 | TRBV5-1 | CASSLGQGDTIYF | TGCGCCAGCAGCCTCGGACAGGGAGACACCATATATTTT
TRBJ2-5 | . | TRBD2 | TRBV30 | CAWRGLAGVETQYF | TGTGCCTGGAGGGGACTAGCGGGAGTGGAGACCCAGTACTTC
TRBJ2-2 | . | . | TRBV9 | CASSVGGSGSNTGELFF | TGTGCCAGCAGCGTAGGGGGTAGCGGCTCGAACACCGGGGAGCTGTTTTTT
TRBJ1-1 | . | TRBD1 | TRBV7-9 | CASSEAGGGTEAFF | TGTGCCAGCAGCGAGGCAGGGGGAGGCACTGAAGCTTTCTTT
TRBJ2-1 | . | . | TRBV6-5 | CASSNGGFEQFF | TGTGCCAGCAGTAACGGGGGATTTGAGCAGTTCTTC
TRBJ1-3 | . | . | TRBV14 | CASSQGSRGGEISSGNTIYF | TGTGCCAGCAGCCAAGGTTCGAGGGGGGGCGAGATTTCCTCTGGAAACACCATATATTTT
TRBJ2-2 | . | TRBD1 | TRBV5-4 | CASSHYRGLGTGELFF | TGTGCCAGCAGCCACTACAGGGGGCTCGGCACCGGGGAGCTGTTTTTT
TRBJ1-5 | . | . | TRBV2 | CASSDSGDQPQHF | TGTGCCAGCAGTGATTCGGGAGATCAGCCCCAGCATTTT
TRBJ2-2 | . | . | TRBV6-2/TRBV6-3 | CASSSNRGGGAGELFF | TGTGCCAGCAGTTCCAACAGGGGCGGCGGGGCCGGGGAGCTGTTTTTT
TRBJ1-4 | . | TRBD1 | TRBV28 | CASSWTGEKLFF | TGTGCCAGCAGCTGGACAGGGGAAAAACTGTTTTTT
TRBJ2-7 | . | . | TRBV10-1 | CASSEAAAAVLYF | TGCGCCAGCAGTGAGGCGGCTGCCGCCGTTCTGTACTTC
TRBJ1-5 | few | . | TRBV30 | CAWSVRGDQPQHF | TGTGCCTGGAGTGTACGGGGTGATCAGCCCCAGCATTTT
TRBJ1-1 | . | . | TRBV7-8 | CASSFQEHTEAFF | TGTGCCAGCAGCTTCCAGGAACACACTGAAGCTTTCTTT
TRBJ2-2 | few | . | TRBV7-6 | CASSLLRVENTGELFF | TGTGCCAGCAGCTTACTACGGGTCGAGAACACCGGGGAGCTGTTTTTT
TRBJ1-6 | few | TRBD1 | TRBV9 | CASSLRQGLGFGNSPLHF | TGTGCCAGCAGCCTACGACAGGGGCTAGGGTTCGGAAATTCACCCCTCCACTTT
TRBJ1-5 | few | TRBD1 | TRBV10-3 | CAAQGANQPQHF | TGTGCCGCACAGGGGGCTAATCAGCCCCAGCATTTT
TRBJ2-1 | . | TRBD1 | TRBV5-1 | CASKSPGQGYNEQFF | TGCGCCAGCAAAAGCCCGGGACAGGGCTACAATGAGCAGTTCTTC
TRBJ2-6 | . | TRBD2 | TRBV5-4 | CASIRGGSGANVLTF | TGTGCCAGCATCCGGGGGGGAAGTGGGGCCAACGTCCTGACTTTC
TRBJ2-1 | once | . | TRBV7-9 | CASSSPGQPYNEQFF | TGTGCCAGCAGCTCCCCGGGACAACCCTACAATGAGCAGTTCTTC
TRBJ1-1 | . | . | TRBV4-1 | CASSHPERSGAFF | TGCGCCAGCAGCCACCCCGAAAGGAGCGGAGCTTTCTTT
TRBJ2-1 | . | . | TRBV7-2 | CASSWDFNEQFF | TGTGCCAGCAGCTGGGACTTCAATGAGCAGTTCTTC